The rows below give T cell receptor beta chains drawn from one sample of a study of technical replicates of blood from a handful of donors. The table came from immunoSEQ multiplex PCR; TCRdb's copy has only in-frame clones and leaves some out. The sample carries about 84,000 clones, about 97% recorded once. Sequencing input: T cells isolated from PBMCs. The origin of the receptors is a human donor in good health. CDR3s leave out the opening cysteine and the closing phenylalanine or tryptophan.

V	length	J	CDR3
TRBV7-6	12	TRBJ2-2	AKTPYLGTGELF
TRBV11-2	11	TRBJ1-2	ASSLVSGNGYT
TRBV2	13	TRBJ2-1	ASSDGLAGAREQF
TRBV11-1	13	TRBJ2-3	ASSLWPARTDTQY
TRBV7-6	12	TRBJ1-5	ASSWGGVHQPQH
TRBV29-1	14	TRBJ1-2	SVLTLDGGGNYGYT
TRBV23-1	12	TRBJ2-5	ASSHLVGVKTQY
TRBV7-2	13	TRBJ2-1	ASSFGFTSGNEQF
TRBV11-3	12	TRBJ1-1	ASSTSGGNTEAF
TRBV6-4	13	TRBJ1-2	ASSDRDRGNYGYT
TRBV5-6	10	TRBJ1-6	ASSLMSSPLH
TRBV2	11	TRBJ2-1	ATRLASYNEQF
TRBV18	13	TRBJ2-1	ASSPPPGWSWEQF
TRBV6-4	11	TRBJ1-5	ASSEQPNQPQH
TRBV5-6	13	TRBJ1-2	ASSFSGTLSYGYT
TRBV27	13	TRBJ1-2	ASSNPGTGHYGYT
TRBV27	11	TRBJ2-3	ASSFLVADTQY
TRBV6-5	13	TRBJ2-3	ASSLGLARTDTQY
TRBV10-2	13	TRBJ1-2	ASSLRQGANYGYT
TRBV27	11	TRBJ1-1	ASSRQGVAEAF
TRBV14	13	TRBJ2-2	ASSHRGSDTGELF
TRBV25-1	11	TRBJ1-1	ASSDLGAGEAF
TRBV5-1	10	TRBJ2-3	ASSLAVDTQY
TRBV2	10	TRBJ1-2	ASRQGGNGYT
TRBV21-1	15	TRBJ1-4	ASSTEQGAQVSEKLF
TRBV2	13	TRBJ1-1	ASSIQGSLNTEAF
TRBV10-2	12	TRBJ1-5	ATHPGISNQPQH
TRBV5-1	12	TRBJ2-7	ASSLVGRVYEQY
TRBV28	13	TRBJ2-7	ASSSGTSGAYEQY
TRBV29-1	14	TRBJ2-7	SVEDASGSRSFEQY
TRBV4-1	14	TRBJ2-7	ASSQEIAGGGYEQY
TRBV6-1	13	TRBJ1-5	ASSDQLGSGQPQH
TRBV27	14	TRBJ1-3	ASSYRGTFSGNTIY
TRBV27	11	TRBJ1-5	ASSQDSNQPQH
TRBV6-5	10	TRBJ2-7	ASSSRLGEQY
TRBV4-1	14	TRBJ2-5	ASSPSLARSLETQY
TRBV5-1	14	TRBJ2-5	ASSSVTSQKGETQY
TRBV10-2	12	TRBJ2-3	ASGAQRNTDTQY
TRBV9	13	TRBJ2-3	ASSGRTSGSHTQY
TRBV9	15	TRBJ2-3	ASSVSHSAGGADTQY
TRBV19	12	TRBJ1-2	ASSMSGVMYGYT
TRBV6-1	12	TRBJ1-5	ASSETADGRAQH
TRBV28	10	TRBJ2-1	ASSLTGGEQF
TRBV5-1	11	TRBJ2-2	ASRQGNTGELF
TRBV29-1	14	TRBJ1-5	SVHIMGTGENQPQH
TRBV28	11	TRBJ2-7	ASSSPRTGEQY
TRBV29-1	10	TRBJ1-1	SVSRQGAEAF